Following are 14 T cell receptor beta chains from one sample sequenced in a study of T cell responses to AZD1222 COVID-19 vaccine. The protocol was immunoSEQ multiplex PCR, while the TCRdb copy is restricted to in-frame clones and leaves out a portion. The table shows around 110,000 clones, with almost 90% occurring only once. The starting material was peripheral blood, obtained on day 0 of AZD1222 vaccination. All receptors come from an adult in good health.

This clone has a single count. The genes are TRBV6-1 and TRBJ2-3; 8 bases agree with TRBD2. Germline assignment: CDR1 MNHNS and CDR2 SASEGT. This CDR3 spans 15 amino acids. The junction had 1 base not matched to a gene; V was cut back by 2 bases and J by 0 bases. As DNA, the CDR3 is TGTGCCAGCAGTGAAATAGCGGGAAGCACAGATACGCAGTATTTT. It codes for CASSEIAGSTDTQYF.

The DNA of the CDR3 is TGTGCCAGCAGCCACAGGGGCCGTATTCAAGAGACCCAGTACTTC. Translating it yields CASSHRGRIQETQYF. The J gene is TRBJ2-5, the V gene TRBV7-2; 7 positions match TRBD1. Germline V CDR1 and CDR2: SGHTA, FQGNSA. V lost 5 bases and J lost 2; bases outside the gene matches: 8. This CDR3 has 15 amino acids.

The V call is TRBV7-3, the J call TRBJ1-2; possibly TRBD1 for D (6 bases). CDR1 is SGHTA and CDR2 is FQGTGA in the germline V gene. The CDR3 is 13 amino acids. Trimming removed 5 bases at V and 5 bases at J, with 12 bases between. The CDR3 region is CASSRGQSYGYTF. The CDR3, as DNA: TGTGCCAGCAGCCGTGGACAGTCTTATGGCTACACCTTC.

CDR3: CASSPPRTGGIGTQYF. The CDR3 bases are TGTGCCAGTAGTCCCCCACGGACAGGGGGGATTGGTACGCAGTATTTT. The gene calls are TRBV19 and TRBJ2-3; 10 positions agree with TRBD1. Germline CDR1 reads LNHDA; CDR2 reads SQIVND (reference sequence). Trimming removed 5 bases from V and 8 bases from J; junction bases left unmatched: 13. The CDR3 is made up of 16 amino acids.

The chain uses TRBV5-6 and TRBJ2-7; D not certain. V lost 0 bases to trimming and J lost 2 bases, with 6 bases between them. CDR3 length: 13 amino acids. CDR1 is SGHDT and CDR2 is YYEEEE in the germline V gene. CDR3 loop: CASSLVQTYEQYF. The DNA of the CDR3 is TGTGCCAGCAGCTTGGTACAGACCTACGAGCAGTACTTC.

In its sample, this clone was seen a few times. This chain links TRBV7-2 with TRBJ1-4; no reliable D call. CDR1 is SGHTA and CDR2 is FQGNSA in the germline V gene. The CDR3 consists of 13 residues. V dropped 4 bases and J dropped 5 bases, with 8 bases sitting between them. CDR3 DNA: TGTGCCAGCAGCTCGGGGAGGAATGAAAAACTGTTTTTT. Translated: CASSSGRNEKLFF.

The rearrangement uses TRBV7-9 and TRBJ2-1; 9 nucleotides agree with TRBD2. The CDR3 contains 17 residues. The J segment lost 5 bases and the V segment lost 4 bases, leaving 12 bases of the junction unmatched. CDR1 and CDR2 from the germline V gene are SEHNR and FQNEAQ (reference sequence). DNA for the CDR3: TGTGCCAGCAGCTCCCAAAGGCGGGGGGGCCCTAACAATGAGCAGTTCTTC. Translated: CASSSQRRGGPNNEQFF.

This clone has a single count. This chain connects TRBV6-4 to TRBJ2-2; 13 positions match TRBD2. This CDR3 contains 14 residues. CDR1 MRHNA and CDR2 SNTAGT come from the germline V gene. J was trimmed by 7 bases and V by 6 bases; bases with no gene match: 2. CDR3 sequence: CASRGLAGHGELFF. The CDR3 bases are TGTGCCAGCAGGGGACTAGCGGGGCACGGGGAGCTGTTTTTT.

This chain uses TRBV5-1 with TRBJ1-2; possible D gene TRBD1, 6 bases. V gave up 4 bases and J gave up 8 bases, with 18 bases separating them. The CDR3 runs 14 residues. Germline CDR1 SGHRS, CDR2 YFSETQ. CDR3 nucleotides: TGCGCCAGCAGCCCGTTAGACAGGTTCGGGGGCTACACCTTC. This translates into CASSPLDRFGGYTF.

V gene TRBV6-5 combines with J gene TRBJ1-3, with a weak D call TRBD1 (6 bases). V was trimmed by 8 bases and J by 0 bases, leaving 11 bases between them. The CDR3 runs to 14 residues. Germline V gene sequence: CDR1 MNHEY, CDR2 SVGAGI. DNA of the CDR3: TGTGCCAGCCGCGGGGGCGCCTCTGGAAACACCATATATTTT. Residues: CASRGGASGNTIYF.

This clone has more than one count but fewer than ten. V is TRBV7-9 and J is TRBJ1-2, with 9 bases identical to TRBD1. After removal of 2 bases from V and 2 bases from J, the junction contained 3 bases not matched to a gene. Looked up from germline, CDR1 is SEHNR and CDR2 is FQNEAQ (reference sequence). The CDR3 is made up of 15 amino acids. This chain's CDR3 is CASSLWTGANYGYTF. CDR3 nucleotides: TGTGCCAGCAGCTTATGGACAGGGGCGAACTATGGCTACACCTTC.

The V and J genes are TRBV9 and TRBJ2-5; 7 bases agree with TRBD1. The V segment lost 3 bases and the J segment 1 base; nucleotides outside the gene matches: 3. This CDR3 is built from 14 residues. Germline-derived CDR1 and CDR2 are SGDLS and YYNGEE. CDR3 DNA: TGTGCCAGCAGCGAGGGACAGTCCCAAGAGACCCAGTACTTC. Its protein product is CASSEGQSQETQYF.

This chain connects TRBV6-1 to TRBJ1-5; perhaps TRBD1 as D (6 bases). The germline V gene encodes CDR1 MNHNS and CDR2 SASEGT. V was trimmed by 5 bases and J by 3 bases, leaving 17 bases between them. The CDR3 spans 16 residues. This CDR3 is CASSKVGGTYNQPQHF. The CDR3 region has the DNA TGTGCCAGCAGTAAAGTAGGGGGTACCTACAATCAGCCCCAGCATTTT.

The rearrangement uses TRBV6-2 or TRBV6-3 and TRBJ2-3, with D possibly being TRBD1 (5 bases). V lost 4 bases to trimming and J lost 2 bases, with 19 bases between them. Germline CDR1 MNHEY, CDR2 SVGEGT. The CDR3 has 17 residues. CDR3: CASSFNSVGHSTDTQYF. CDR3 in DNA: TGTGCCAGCAGTTTCAACTCGGTTGGACACTCCACAGATACGCAGTATTTT.